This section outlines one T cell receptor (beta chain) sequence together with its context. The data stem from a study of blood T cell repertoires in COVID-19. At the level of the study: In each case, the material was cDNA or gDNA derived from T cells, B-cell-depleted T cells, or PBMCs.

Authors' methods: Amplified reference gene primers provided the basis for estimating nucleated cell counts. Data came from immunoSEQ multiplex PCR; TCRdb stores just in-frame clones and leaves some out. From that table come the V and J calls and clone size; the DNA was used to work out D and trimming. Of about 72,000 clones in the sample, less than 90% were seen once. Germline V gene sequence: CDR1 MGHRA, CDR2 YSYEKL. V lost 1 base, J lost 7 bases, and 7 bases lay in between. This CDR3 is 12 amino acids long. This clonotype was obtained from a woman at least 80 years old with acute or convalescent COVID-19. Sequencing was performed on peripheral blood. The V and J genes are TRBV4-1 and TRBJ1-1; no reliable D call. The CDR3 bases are TGCGCCAGCAGCCAAGGGTATAGTGAAGCTTTCTTT. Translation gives CASSQGYSEAFF.